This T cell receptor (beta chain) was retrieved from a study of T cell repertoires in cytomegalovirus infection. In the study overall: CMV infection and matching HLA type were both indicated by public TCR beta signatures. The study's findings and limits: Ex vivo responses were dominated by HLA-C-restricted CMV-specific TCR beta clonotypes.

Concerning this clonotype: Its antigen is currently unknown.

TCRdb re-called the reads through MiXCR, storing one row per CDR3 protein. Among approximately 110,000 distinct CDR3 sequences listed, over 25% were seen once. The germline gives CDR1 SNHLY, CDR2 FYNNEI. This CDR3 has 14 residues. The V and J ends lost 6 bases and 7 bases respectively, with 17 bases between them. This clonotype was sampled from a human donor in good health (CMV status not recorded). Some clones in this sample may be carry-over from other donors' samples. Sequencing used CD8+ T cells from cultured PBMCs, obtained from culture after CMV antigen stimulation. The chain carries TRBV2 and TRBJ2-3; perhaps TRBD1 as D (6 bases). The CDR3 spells CASSQHRDRNTQYF. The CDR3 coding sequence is TGTGCCAGCAGCCAACACAGGGACCGGAATACGCAGTATTTT. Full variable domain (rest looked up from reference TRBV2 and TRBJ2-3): EPEVTQTPSHQVTQMGQEVILRCVPISNHLYFYWYRQILGQKVEFLVSFYNNEISEKSEIFDDQFSVERPDGSNFTLKIRSTKLEDSAMYFCASSQHRDRNTQYFGPGTRLTVL.